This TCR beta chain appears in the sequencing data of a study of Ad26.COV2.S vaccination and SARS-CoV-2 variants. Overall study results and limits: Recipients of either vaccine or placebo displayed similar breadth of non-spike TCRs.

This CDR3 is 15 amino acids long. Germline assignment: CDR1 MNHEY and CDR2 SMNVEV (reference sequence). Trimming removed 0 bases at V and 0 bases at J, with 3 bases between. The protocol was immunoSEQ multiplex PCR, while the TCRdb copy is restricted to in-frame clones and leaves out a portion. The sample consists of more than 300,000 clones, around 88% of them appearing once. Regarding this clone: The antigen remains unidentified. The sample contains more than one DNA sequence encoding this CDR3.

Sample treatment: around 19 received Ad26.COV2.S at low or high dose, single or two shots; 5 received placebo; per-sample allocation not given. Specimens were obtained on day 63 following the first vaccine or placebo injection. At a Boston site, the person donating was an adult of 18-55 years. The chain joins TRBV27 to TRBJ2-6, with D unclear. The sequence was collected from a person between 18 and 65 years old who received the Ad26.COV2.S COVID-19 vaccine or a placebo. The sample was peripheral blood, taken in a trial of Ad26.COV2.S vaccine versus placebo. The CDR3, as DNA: TGTGCCAGCAGTTTATCCGGCTCTGGGGCCAACGTCCTGACTTTC. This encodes CASSLSGSGANVLTF.